This T cell receptor (beta chain) was retrieved from a study of cytomegalovirus exposure and HLA in healthy donors (TCRdb year 2017). As for the study more broadly: A later analysis indicated that the 130 or so validation repertoires were generated on the platform also employed for the approximately 670 repertoires of the first cohort. The study was designed to test whether signatures of past pathogen exposure could be identified by cataloging public T cell receptors. Along with the roughly 670-subject first cohort, a separate validation cohort of about 110 different subjects was used. To predict cytomegalovirus infection status, the study combined high-throughput TCR immunosequencing, statistical association of individual TCRs with disease status, and machine learning. The study at large found these results: The study listed 150 to 200 TCR beta chains as associated with cytomegalovirus. In vitro tests confirmed that three of the cytomegalovirus-associated TCR beta chains recognize cytomegalovirus antigens. It was suggested by the authors that the approach could potentially be generalized to other disease states and immunological phenotypes. Most TCR sequences were observed very rarely across donors, whereas some public TCRs were present in many individuals. The classifier was reported to diagnose cytomegalovirus status with high specificity and sensitivity in both the original and validation cohorts. The validation cohort had no HLA typing available for a later analysis, so co-occurrence within that cohort was assessed over all 110 or so repertoires. Subsequent analysis determined that TCRs grouped into clusters in the first cohort also showed a tendency toward co-occurrence across the roughly 120 validation repertoires, and approximately 93% of cluster scores exceeded 0.

Libraries came from the immunoSEQ multiplex PCR assay. Regarding the original processing steps: A statistical classification framework was built for diagnosing cytomegalovirus status from the catalog of TCR beta chain sequences. The table was pulled from immuneACCESS by TCRdb, which kept in-frame rearrangements only. Such tables lose some clones; where checked, under half of the loss comes from unresolved V genes, and the rest has no known cause. D and trimming come from the DNA, and the V and J calls and clone size come from that table. Within this sample are over 75,000 clones, with about nine tenths of them counted one time only. Roughly 1.9% of the sample belongs to the ten largest clones. Donors formed part of the validation cohort, which comprised 120 subjects and was distinct from the first cohort of 690 or so subjects. With respect to this clone: Its antigen has not been determined. No much larger clone exists at a distance of one base, and base qualities are not known.

The germline V gene specifies MGHDK as CDR1 and SYGVNS as CDR2. The CDR3, from cysteine to phenylalanine, totals 13 residues. Kept here is only the CDR3 DNA, which spans 39 bases and is read in frame from base 1. V was cut back by 5 bases and J by 6 bases, leaving a gap of 10 bases between them. Input material: PBMCs. The chain was built from TRBV25-1 and TRBJ2-2; the D gene remains uncertain. This TCR came from a man aged 25 to 45 in good health and CMV-seronegative. The CDR3 is CASSNRVAGELFF. The nucleotide sequence reads TGTGCCAGCAGTAATCGGGTGGCCGGGGAGCTGTTTTTT. The full variable domain, completed from the reference TRBV25-1 and TRBJ2-2 proteins outside the CDR3, reads EADIYQTPRYLVIGTGKKITLECSQTMGHDKMYWYQQDPGMELHLIHYSYGVNSTEKGDLSSESTVSRIRTEHFPLTLESARPSHTSQYLCASSNRVAGELFFGEGSRLTVL.